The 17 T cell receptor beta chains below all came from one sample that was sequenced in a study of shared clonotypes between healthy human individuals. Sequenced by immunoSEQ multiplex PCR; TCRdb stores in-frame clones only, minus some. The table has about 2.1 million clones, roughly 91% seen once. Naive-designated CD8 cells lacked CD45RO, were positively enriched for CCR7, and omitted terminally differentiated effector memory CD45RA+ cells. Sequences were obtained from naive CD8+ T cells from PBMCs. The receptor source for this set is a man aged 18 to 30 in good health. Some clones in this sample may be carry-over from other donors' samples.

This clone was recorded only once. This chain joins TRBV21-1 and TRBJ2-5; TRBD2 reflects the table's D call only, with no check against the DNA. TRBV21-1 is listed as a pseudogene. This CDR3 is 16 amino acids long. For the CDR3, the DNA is TGTGCCAGCAGCAAAGTTCAGCGGGAGGGCCAAGAGACCCAGTACTTC. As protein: CASSKVQREGQETQYF.

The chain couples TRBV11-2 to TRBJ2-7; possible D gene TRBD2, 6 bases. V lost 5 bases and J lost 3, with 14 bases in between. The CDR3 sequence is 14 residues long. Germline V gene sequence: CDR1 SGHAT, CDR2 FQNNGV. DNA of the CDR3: TGTGCCAGCAGCCCTCAGACTAGAGGCTACGAGCAGTACTTC. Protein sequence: CASSPQTRGYEQYF.

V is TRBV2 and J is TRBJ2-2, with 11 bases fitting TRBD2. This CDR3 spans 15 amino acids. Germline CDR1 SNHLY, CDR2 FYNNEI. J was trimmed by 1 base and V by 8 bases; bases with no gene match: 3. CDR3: CASGGLAGNTGELFF. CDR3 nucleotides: TGTGCCAGCGGCGGACTAGCGGGGAACACCGGGGAGCTGTTTTTT.

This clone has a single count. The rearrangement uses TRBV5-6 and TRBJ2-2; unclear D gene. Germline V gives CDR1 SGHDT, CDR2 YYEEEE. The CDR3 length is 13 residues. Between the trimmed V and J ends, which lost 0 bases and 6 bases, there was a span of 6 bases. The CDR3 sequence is CASSLGWAGELFF. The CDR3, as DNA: TGTGCCAGCAGCTTGGGGTGGGCCGGGGAGCTGTTTTTT.

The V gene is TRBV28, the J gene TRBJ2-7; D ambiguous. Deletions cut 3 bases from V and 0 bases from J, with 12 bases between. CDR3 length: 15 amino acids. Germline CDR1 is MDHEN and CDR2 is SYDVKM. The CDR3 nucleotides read TGTGCCAGCAGTTTTCGGCAGCCAAGCTCCTACGAGCAGTACTTC. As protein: CASSFRQPSSYEQYF.

The CDR3 loop is CASSLVGSFSGLMQFF. The CDR3 nucleotides read TGTGCCAGCAGCTTAGTAGGCAGCTTTTCGGGACTGATGCAGTTCTTC. The chain couples TRBV7-6 to TRBJ2-1, with D perhaps TRBD2 (6 bases). Per germline, CDR1 SGHVS and CDR2 FNYEAQ. This CDR3 contains 16 residues. V lost 1 base, J lost 12 bases, and 22 bases lay in between.

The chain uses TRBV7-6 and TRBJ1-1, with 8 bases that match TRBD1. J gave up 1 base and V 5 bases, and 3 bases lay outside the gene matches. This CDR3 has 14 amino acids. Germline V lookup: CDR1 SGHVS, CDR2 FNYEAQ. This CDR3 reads CASSLDRGNTEAFF. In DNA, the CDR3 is TGTGCCAGCAGCCTAGACAGGGGGAACACTGAAGCTTTCTTT.

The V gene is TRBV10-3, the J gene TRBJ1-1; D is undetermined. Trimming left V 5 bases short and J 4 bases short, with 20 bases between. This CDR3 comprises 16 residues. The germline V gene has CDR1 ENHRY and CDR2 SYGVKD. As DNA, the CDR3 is TGTGCCATCAGTTCTGACCTGACTCCTCGCCCCACTGAAGCTTTCTTT. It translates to CAISSDLTPRPTEAFF.

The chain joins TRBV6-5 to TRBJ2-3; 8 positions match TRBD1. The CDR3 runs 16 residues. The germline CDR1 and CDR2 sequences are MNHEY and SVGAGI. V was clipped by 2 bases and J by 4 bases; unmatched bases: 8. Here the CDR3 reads CASSYPRTGGADTQYF. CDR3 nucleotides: TGTGCCAGCAGTTACCCCAGAACAGGGGGAGCAGATACGCAGTATTTT.

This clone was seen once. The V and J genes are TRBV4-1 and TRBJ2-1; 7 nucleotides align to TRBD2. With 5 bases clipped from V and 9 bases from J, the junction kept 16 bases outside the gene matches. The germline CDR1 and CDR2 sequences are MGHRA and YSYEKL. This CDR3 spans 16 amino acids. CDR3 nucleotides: TGCGCCAGCAGCTCTCGGGTTGCGGGAGTGTTTGGTGAGCAGTTCTTC. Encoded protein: CASSSRVAGVFGEQFF.

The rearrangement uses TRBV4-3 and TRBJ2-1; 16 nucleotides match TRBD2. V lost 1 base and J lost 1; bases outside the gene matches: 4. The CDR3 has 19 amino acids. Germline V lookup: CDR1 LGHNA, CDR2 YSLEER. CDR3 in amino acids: CASSQATGLAGGSYNEQFF. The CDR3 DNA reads TGCGCCAGCAGCCAAGCCACGGGACTAGCGGGAGGGTCCTACAATGAGCAGTTCTTC.

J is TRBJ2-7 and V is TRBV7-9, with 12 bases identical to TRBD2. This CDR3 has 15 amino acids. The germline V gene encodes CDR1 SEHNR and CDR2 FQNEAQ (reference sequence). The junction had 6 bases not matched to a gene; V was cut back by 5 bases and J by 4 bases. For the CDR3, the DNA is TGTGCCAGCAGCGTAAGGGGACTAGCGGGTTACGAGCAGTACTTC. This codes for CASSVRGLAGYEQYF.

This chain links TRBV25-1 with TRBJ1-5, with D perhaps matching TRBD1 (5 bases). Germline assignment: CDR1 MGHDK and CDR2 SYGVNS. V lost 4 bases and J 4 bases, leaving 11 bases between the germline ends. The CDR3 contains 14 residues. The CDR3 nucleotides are TGTGCCAGCAGTGCGGGGGAAGGGAATCAGCCCCAGCATTTT. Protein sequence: CASSAGEGNQPQHF.

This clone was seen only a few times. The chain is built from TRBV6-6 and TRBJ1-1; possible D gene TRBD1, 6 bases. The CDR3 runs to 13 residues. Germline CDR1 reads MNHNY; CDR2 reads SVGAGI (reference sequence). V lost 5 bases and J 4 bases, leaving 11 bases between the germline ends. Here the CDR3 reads CASSTDSTTEAFF. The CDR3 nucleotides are TGTGCCAGCAGTACGGACAGTACCACTGAAGCTTTCTTT.

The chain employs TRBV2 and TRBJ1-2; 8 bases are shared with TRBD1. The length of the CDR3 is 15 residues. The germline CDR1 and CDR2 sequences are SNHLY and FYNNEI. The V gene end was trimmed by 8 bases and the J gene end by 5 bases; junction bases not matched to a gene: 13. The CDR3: CASEGNYRGDYGYTF. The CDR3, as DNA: TGTGCCAGCGAGGGCAACTACAGGGGGGATTATGGCTACACCTTC.

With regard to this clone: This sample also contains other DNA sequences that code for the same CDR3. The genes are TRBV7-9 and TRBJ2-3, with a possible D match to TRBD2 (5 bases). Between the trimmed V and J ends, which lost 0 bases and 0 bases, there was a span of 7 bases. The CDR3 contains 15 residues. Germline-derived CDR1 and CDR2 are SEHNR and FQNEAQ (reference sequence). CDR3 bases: TGTGCCAGCAGCTTAGCGGGAGCCAGCACAGATACGCAGTATTTT. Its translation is CASSLAGASTDTQYF.

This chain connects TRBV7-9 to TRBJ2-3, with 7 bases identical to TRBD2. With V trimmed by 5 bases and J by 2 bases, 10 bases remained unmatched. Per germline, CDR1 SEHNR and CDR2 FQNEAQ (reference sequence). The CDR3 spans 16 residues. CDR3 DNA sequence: TGTGCCAGCAGCACAGGACTAGACCGCCTCACAGATACGCAGTATTTT. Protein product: CASSTGLDRLTDTQYF.